What follows is one T cell receptor beta chain and its context. No antigen is known for it. These data belong to a study of response to subunit inactivated influenza vaccine. Study-wide results and limits: Authors suggested that a seasonal influenza vaccination recruits few new T cells each time.

V was shortened by 5 bases and J by 8 bases, with 22 bases between the two germline ends. CDR3 length: 16 residues. CDR1 SEHNR and CDR2 FQNEAQ come from the germline V gene (reference sequence). TCRdb independently ran MiXCR on the RT-PCR reads; one entry per CDR3 protein. The sample holds 550,000 to 800,000 distinct CDR3 sequences, 15% to 18% seen once. The rearrangement uses TRBV7-9 and TRBJ2-1; D may be TRBD2 (5 bases). The sample was PBMCs from blood, taken 11 to 12 days after vaccination. This TCR came from a middle-aged man who received an inactivated influenza vaccine. The CDR3 loop is CASSQRGETAGHEQFF. CDR3 in DNA: TGTGCCAGCAGCCAACGGGGAGAGACTGCGGGTCATGAGCAGTTCTTC.